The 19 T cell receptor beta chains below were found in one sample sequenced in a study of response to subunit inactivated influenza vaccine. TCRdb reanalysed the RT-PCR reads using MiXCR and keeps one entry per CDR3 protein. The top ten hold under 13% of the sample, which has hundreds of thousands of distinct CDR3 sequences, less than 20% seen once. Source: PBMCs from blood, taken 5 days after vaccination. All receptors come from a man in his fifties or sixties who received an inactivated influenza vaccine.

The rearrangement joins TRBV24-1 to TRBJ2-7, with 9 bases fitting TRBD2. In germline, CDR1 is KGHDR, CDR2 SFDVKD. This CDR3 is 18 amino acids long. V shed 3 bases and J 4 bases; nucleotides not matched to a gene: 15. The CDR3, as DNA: TGTGCCACCAGTGATCTCAGCATATTAGCGGGAGTCACGTACGAGCAGTACTTC. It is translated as CATSDLSILAGVTYEQYF.

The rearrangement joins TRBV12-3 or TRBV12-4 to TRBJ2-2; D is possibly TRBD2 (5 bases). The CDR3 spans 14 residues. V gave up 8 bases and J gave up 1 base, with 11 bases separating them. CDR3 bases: TGTGCCAGCGGGAGAGGGCGGAACACCGGGGAGCTGTTTTTT. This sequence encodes CASGRGRNTGELFF.

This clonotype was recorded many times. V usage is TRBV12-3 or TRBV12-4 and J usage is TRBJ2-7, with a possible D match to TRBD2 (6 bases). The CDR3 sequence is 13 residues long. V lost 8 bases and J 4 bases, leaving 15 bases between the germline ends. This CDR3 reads CASSGLESYEQYF. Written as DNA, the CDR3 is TGTGCCAGCTCGGGACTGGAGAGTTACGAGCAGTACTTC.

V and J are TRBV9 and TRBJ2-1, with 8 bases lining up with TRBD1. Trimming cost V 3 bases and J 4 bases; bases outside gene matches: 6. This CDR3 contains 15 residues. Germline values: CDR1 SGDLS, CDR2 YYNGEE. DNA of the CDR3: TGTGCCAGCAGCGCTTGGGGACAGGTTTACAATGAGCAGTTCTTC. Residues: CASSAWGQVYNEQFF.

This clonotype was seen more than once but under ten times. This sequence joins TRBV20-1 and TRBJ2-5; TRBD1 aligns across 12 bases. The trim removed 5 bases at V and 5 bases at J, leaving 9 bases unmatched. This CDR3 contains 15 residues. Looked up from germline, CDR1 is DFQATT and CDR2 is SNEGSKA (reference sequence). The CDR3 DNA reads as TGCAGTGCTTTTGGGACAGGGGGCATGCTGGAGACCCAGTACTTC. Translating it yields CSAFGTGGMLETQYF.

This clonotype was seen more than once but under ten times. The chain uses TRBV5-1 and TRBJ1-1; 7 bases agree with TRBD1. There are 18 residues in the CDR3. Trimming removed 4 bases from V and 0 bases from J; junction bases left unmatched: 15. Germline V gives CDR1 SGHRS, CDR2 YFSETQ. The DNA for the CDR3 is TGCGCCAGCAGCCCGCGGGGCAGGGGGATCGATATGAACACTGAAGCTTTCTTT. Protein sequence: CASSPRGRGIDMNTEAFF.

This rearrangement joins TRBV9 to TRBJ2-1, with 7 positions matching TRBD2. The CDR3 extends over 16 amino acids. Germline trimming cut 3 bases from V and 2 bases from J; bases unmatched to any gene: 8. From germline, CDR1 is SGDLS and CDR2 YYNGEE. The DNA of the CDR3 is TGTGCCAGCAGCGGGTGGGAGCGGGACCCCTACAATGAGCAGTTCTTC. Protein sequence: CASSGWERDPYNEQFF.

CDR3 in amino acids: CSAPSGGTDYGYTF. The CDR3, as DNA: TGCAGTGCCCCGTCGGGAGGGACGGACTATGGCTACACCTTC. The V gene is TRBV20-1, the J gene TRBJ1-2, with a weak D call TRBD1 (5 bases). Germline values: CDR1 DFQATT, CDR2 SNEGSKA (reference sequence). The CDR3 extends over 14 amino acids. V lost 6 bases and J lost 3, with 17 bases in between.

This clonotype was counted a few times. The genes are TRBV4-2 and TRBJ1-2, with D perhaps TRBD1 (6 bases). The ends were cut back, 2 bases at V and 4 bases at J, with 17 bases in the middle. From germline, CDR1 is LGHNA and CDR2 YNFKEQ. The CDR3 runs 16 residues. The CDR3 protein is CASSQPNQQGFYGYTF. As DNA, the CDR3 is TGTGCCAGCAGCCAACCTAATCAACAGGGTTTCTATGGCTACACCTTC.

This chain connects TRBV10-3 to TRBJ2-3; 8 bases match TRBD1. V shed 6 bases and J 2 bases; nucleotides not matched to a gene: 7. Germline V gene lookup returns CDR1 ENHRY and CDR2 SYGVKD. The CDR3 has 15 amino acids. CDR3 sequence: CAIRGQGADTDTQYF. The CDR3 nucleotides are TGTGCCATCAGAGGTCAGGGGGCAGACACAGATACGCAGTATTTT.

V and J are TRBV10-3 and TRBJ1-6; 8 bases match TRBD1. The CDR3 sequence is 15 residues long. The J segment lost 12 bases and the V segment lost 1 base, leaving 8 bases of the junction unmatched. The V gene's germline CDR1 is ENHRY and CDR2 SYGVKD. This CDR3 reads CAISEFDRGEGPLHF. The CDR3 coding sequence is TGTGCCATCAGTGAGTTTGACAGGGGTGAGGGACCCCTCCACTTT.

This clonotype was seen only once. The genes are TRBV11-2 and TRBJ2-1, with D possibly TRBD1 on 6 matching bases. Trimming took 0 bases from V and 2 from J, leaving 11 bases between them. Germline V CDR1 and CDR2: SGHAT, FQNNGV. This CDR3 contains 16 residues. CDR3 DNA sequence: TGTGCCAGCAGCTTAGATCCAGACAGGACCTACAATGAGCAGTTCTTC. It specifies CASSLDPDRTYNEQFF.

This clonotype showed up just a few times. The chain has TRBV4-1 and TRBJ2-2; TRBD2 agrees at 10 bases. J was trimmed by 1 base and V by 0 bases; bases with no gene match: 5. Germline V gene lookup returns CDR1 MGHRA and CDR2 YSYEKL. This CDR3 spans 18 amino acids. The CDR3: CASSQDKGLAVNTGELFF. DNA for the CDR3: TGCGCCAGCAGCCAAGATAAAGGACTAGCGGTGAACACCGGGGAGCTGTTTTTT.

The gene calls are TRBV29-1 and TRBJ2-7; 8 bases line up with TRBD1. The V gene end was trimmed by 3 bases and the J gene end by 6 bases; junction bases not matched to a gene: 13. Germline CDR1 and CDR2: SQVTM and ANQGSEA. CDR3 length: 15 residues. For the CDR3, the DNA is TGCAGCGTTGATAGGTGGGCAGGGGGCTCAGGCGAGCAGTACTTC. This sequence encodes CSVDRWAGGSGEQYF.

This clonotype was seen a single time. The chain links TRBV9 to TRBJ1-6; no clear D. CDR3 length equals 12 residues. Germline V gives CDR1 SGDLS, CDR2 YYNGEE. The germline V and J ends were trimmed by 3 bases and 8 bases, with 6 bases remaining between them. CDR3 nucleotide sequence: TGTGCCAGCAGCGGGCTCGATTCACCCCTCCACTTT. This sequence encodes CASSGLDSPLHF.

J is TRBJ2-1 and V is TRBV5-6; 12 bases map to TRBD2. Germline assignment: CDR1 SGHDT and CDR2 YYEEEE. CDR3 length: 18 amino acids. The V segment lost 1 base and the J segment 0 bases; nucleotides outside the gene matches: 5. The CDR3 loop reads CASSLTSGRYFSYNEQFF. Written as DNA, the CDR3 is TGTGCCAGCAGCTTGACTAGCGGGAGGTACTTCTCCTACAATGAGCAGTTCTTC. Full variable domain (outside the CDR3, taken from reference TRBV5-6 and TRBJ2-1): DAGVTQSPTHLIKTRGQQVTLRCSPKSGHDTVSWYQQALGQGPQFIFQYYEEEERQRGNFPDRFSGHQFPNYSSELNVNALLLGDSALYLCASSLTSGRYFSYNEQFFGPGTRLTVL.

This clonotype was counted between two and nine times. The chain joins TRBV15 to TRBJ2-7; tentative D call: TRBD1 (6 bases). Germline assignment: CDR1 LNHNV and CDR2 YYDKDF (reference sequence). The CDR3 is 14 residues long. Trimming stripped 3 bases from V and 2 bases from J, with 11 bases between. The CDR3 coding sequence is TGTGCCACCAGCAGGGGCAGGGGAGCCTACGAGCAGTACTTC. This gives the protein CATSRGRGAYEQYF.

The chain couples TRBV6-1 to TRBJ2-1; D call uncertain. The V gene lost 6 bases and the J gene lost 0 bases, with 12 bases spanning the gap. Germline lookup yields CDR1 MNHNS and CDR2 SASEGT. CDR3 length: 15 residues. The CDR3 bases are TGTGCCAGCAGCCCCGACTGGAGCTCCTACAATGAGCAGTTCTTC. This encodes CASSPDWSSYNEQFF.

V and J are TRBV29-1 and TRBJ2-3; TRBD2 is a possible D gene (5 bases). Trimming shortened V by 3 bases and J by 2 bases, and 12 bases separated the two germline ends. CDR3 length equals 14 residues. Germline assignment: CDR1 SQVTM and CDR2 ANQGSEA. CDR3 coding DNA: TGCAGCGTTGAGAGGGAATGGCCCACAGATACGCAGTATTTT. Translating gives CSVEREWPTDTQYF.